Listed here are 27 T cell receptor beta chains from one sample, sequenced in a study of regulatory dendritic cells for organ transplantation. Sequencing used immunoSEQ multiplex PCR; TCRdb keeps in-frame clones, though not all of them. The data contain 9,500 to 15,000 clones, 60% to 80% of them singletons. The antigens of these receptors remain unknown. Sorted subsets were CFSE-labeled and cultured about 5 days with allogeneic dendritic cells. Sample: naive CD8+ T cells from blood cultured with regulatory dendritic cells. Documented subset: CD45RA+ naive T cells. Every receptor here comes from a human donor in good health.

The genes are TRBV27 and TRBJ2-1, with 10 bases fitting TRBD2. The germline V gene encodes CDR1 MNHEY and CDR2 SMNVEV (reference sequence). V shed 1 base and J 7 bases; nucleotides not matched to a gene: 7. The CDR3 sequence is 16 residues long. The CDR3 spells CASSLFSSGGANEQFF. CDR3 in DNA: TGTGCCAGCAGTTTATTTTCTAGCGGGGGAGCAAATGAGCAGTTCTTC.

In its sample, this clone is medium-sized. The V call is TRBV5-6, the J call TRBJ1-1, with 7 bases lining up with TRBD1. The germline V gene encodes CDR1 SGHDT and CDR2 YYEEEE. V was clipped by 4 bases and J by 6 bases; unmatched bases: 9. The CDR3 is made up of 14 amino acids. The CDR3 DNA sequence: TGTGCCAGCAGCCCGACAGGGACTTGGCCTGAAGCTTTCTTT. Translating gives CASSPTGTWPEAFF.

The gene calls are TRBV4-3 and TRBJ2-7, with TRBD2 matching over 9 bases. Germline loops: CDR1 LGHNA, CDR2 YSLEER. The CDR3 runs 15 residues. V shed 0 bases and J 3 bases; nucleotides not matched to a gene: 3. CDR3 residues: CASSQDPSGVYEQYF. Here the CDR3 DNA reads TGCGCCAGCAGCCAAGACCCTAGCGGGGTCTACGAGCAGTACTTC.

The chain combines TRBV6-4 with TRBJ1-1, with TRBD1 matching over 7 bases. Germline V gives CDR1 MRHNA, CDR2 SNTAGT. The ends lost 0 bases at V and 1 base at J; junction bases unmatched: 2. This CDR3 has 15 residues. Here the CDR3 DNA reads TGTGCCAGCAGTGACTCAGGGGGCGCGAACACTGAAGCTTTCTTT. Amino acid sequence: CASSDSGGANTEAFF.

The chain combines TRBV10-1 with TRBJ1-2; 10 nucleotides align to TRBD1. The CDR3 is 16 residues long. The germline CDR1 and CDR2 sequences are WNHNN and SYGVQD (reference sequence). J gave up 4 bases and V 2 bases, and 7 bases lay outside the gene matches. CDR3 coding DNA: TGCGCCAGCAGTGAGAGGTCCCGGGACAGGGGCTATGGCTACACCTTC. Its protein is CASSERSRDRGYGYTF.

The chain couples TRBV5-5 to TRBJ2-5; TRBD1 might be the D (6 bases). Trimming took 3 bases from V and 2 from J, leaving 11 bases between them. This CDR3 has 14 residues. CDR1 is SGHKS and CDR2 is YYEKEE in the germline V gene (reference sequence). The CDR3 region has the DNA TGTGCCAGCAGCTACGGGACACAACAAGAGACCCAGTACTTC. Translating it yields CASSYGTQQETQYF.

The chain has TRBV27 and TRBJ1-1; 8 bases map to TRBD1. V lost 6 bases to trimming and J lost 4 bases; unmatched junction nucleotides: 10. CDR3 length: 15 residues. The germline V gene encodes CDR1 MNHEY and CDR2 SMNVEV (reference sequence). Here the CDR3 DNA reads TGTGCCAGCAGCCCGCGGACAGGGCGGGGCACTGAAGCTTTCTTT. Translation: CASSPRTGRGTEAFF.

This clone showed up just a few times. The V gene is TRBV9, the J gene TRBJ2-2; 9 positions match TRBD2. V was clipped by 0 bases and J by 7 bases; unmatched bases: 4. CDR1 and CDR2 from the germline V gene are SGDLS and YYNGEE. CDR3 length equals 15 residues. The CDR3 spells CASSVEGLANGELFF. The CDR3 region has the DNA TGTGCCAGCAGCGTAGAGGGACTAGCCAACGGGGAGCTGTTTTTT.

This chain connects TRBV5-5 to TRBJ2-7, with 9 positions matching TRBD1. Trimming removed 0 bases from V and 4 bases from J; junction bases left unmatched: 2. The CDR3 contains 14 residues. Germline assignment: CDR1 SGHKS and CDR2 YYEKEE (reference sequence). The CDR3 DNA reads as TGTGCCAGCAGCTTGGCGGGACAGGGATACGAGCAGTACTTC. Amino acids: CASSLAGQGYEQYF.

The CDR3: CASSAYGTGGHNEQFF. The CDR3 nucleotides are TGTGCCAGCAGCGCGTATGGGACAGGGGGACACAATGAGCAGTTCTTC. The chain couples TRBV9 to TRBJ2-1; 11 bases line up with TRBD1. Germline trimming cut 3 bases from V and 5 bases from J; bases unmatched to any gene: 7. This CDR3 comprises 16 residues. Germline values: CDR1 SGDLS, CDR2 YYNGEE. Full variable domain (remainder filled in from reference TRBV9 and TRBJ2-1): DSGVTQTPKHLITATGQRVTLRCSPRSGDLSVYWYQQSLDQGLQFLIQYYNGEERAKGNILERFSAQQFPDLHSELNLSSLELGDSALYFCASSAYGTGGHNEQFFGPGTRLTVL.

For the CDR3, the DNA is TGTGCCAGCAGTGAAGGGACTAGCGGGGGGAGGTTTCGGGAGCAGTACTTC. Translated: CASSEGTSGGRFREQYF. The chain combines TRBV6-1 with TRBJ2-5; 14 bases line up with TRBD2. The CDR3 consists of 17 residues. CDR1 MNHNS and CDR2 SASEGT come from the germline V gene. With V trimmed by 1 base and J by 11 bases, 12 bases remained unmatched.

The chain links TRBV7-9 to TRBJ1-2; a weak D match, TRBD1 (5 bases). Germline CDR1 SEHNR, CDR2 FQNEAQ (reference sequence). The V gene lost 7 bases and the J gene lost 3 bases, with 24 bases spanning the gap. CDR3 length: 17 residues. CDR3 DNA sequence: TGTGCCAGCATTCTTAGCGGGAAGGAGGGACGCGACTATGGCTACACCTTC. Residues: CASILSGKEGRDYGYTF.

The chain is built from TRBV12-5 and TRBJ1-1, with D tentatively TRBD1 (5 bases). The V gene's germline CDR1 is LGHNT and CDR2 FRNRAP. The CDR3 sequence is 15 residues long. V was clipped by 5 bases and J by 1 base, with 14 bases between them. The CDR3: CASGTSGTPNTEAFF. The CDR3 DNA is TGTGCTAGTGGTACCTCCGGGACTCCGAACACTGAAGCTTTCTTT. The entire variable domain, with the rest obtained from reference TRBV12-5 and TRBJ1-1, is as follows: DARVTQTPRHKVTEMGQEVTMRCQPILGHNTVFWYRQTMMQGLELLAYFRNRAPLDDSGMPKDRFSAEMPDATLATLKIQPSEPRDSAVYFCASGTSGTPNTEAFFGQGTRLTVV.

The CDR3 is CASSQDWGNRDTGELFF. The CDR3 DNA sequence: TGTGCCAGCAGCCAAGATTGGGGAAACAGGGACACCGGGGAGCTGTTTTTT. This sequence joins TRBV14 and TRBJ2-2; weak D call: TRBD1 (6 bases). The germline V and J ends were trimmed by 0 bases and 3 bases, with 14 bases remaining between them. Germline assignment: CDR1 SGHDN and CDR2 FVKESK. The CDR3 length is 17 residues.

The V call is TRBV7-8, the J call TRBJ1-5; no firm D call. CDR3 length: 17 residues. Trimming took off 5 bases at V and 0 bases at J, with 17 bases between the two ends. Germline V gene lookup returns CDR1 SGHVS and CDR2 FQNEAQ. The CDR3 sequence is CASSLSPGGNSNQPQHF. The DNA of the CDR3 is TGTGCCAGCAGCCTCTCGCCCGGCGGAAATAGCAATCAGCCCCAGCATTTT.

This clone was counted only a few times. V and J are TRBV7-2 and TRBJ2-1, with TRBD2 matching 7 bases. CDR3 length: 15 amino acids. Germline loops: CDR1 SGHTA, CDR2 FQGNSA. The junction had 11 bases not matched to a gene; V was cut back by 5 bases and J by 7 bases. The CDR3 region is CASSPPGREENEQFF. As DNA, the CDR3 is TGTGCCAGCAGCCCTCCGGGACGGGAGGAGAATGAGCAGTTCTTC.

This chain connects TRBV9 to TRBJ1-5; D remains unclear. The CDR3 loop spans 13 amino acids. V was trimmed by 0 bases and J by 6 bases, leaving 7 bases between them. Germline CDR1 reads SGDLS; CDR2 reads YYNGEE. The CDR3 DNA reads as TGTGCCAGCAGCGTAGGGAGCTCTCAGCCCCAGCATTTT. Translated: CASSVGSSQPQHF. Based on the CDR3 plus reference TRBV9 and TRBJ1-5, the full variable domain is DSGVTQTPKHLITATGQRVTLRCSPRSGDLSVYWYQQSLDQGLQFLIQYYNGEERAKGNILERFSAQQFPDLHSELNLSSLELGDSALYFCASSVGSSQPQHFGDGTRLSIL.

The gene calls are TRBV2 and TRBJ2-2; D is possibly TRBD2 (5 bases). Germline lookup yields CDR1 SNHLY and CDR2 FYNNEI. This CDR3 is built from 13 residues. Deletions cut 10 bases from V and 1 base from J, with 10 bases between. The CDR3 sequence is CAIAAGNTGELFF. CDR3 sequence (DNA): TGTGCCATCGCCGCGGGGAACACCGGGGAGCTGTTTTTT.

This clone was picked up one time. V gene TRBV5-6 combines with J gene TRBJ2-1, with a weak D call TRBD1 (5 bases). Trimming removed 4 bases from V and 7 bases from J, with 9 bases in between. The CDR3 sequence is 12 residues long. Germline V lookup: CDR1 SGHDT, CDR2 YYEEEE. The CDR3 loop is CASSPPGNEQFF. CDR3 sequence (DNA): TGTGCCAGCAGCCCCCCAGGGAATGAGCAGTTCTTC.

This clone was picked up a small number of times. V is TRBV19 and J is TRBJ2-1; 7 nucleotides align to TRBD2. Germline CDR1 reads LNHDA; CDR2 reads SQIVND (reference sequence). CDR3 length: 13 residues. Trimming took 3 bases from V and 9 from J; bases not matched to a gene: 5. In nucleotides, the CDR3 is TGTGCCAGTAGTATTATGGGGGGGGGTGAGCAGTTCTTC. Residues: CASSIMGGGEQFF. The full variable domain, its missing parts supplied by reference TRBV19 and TRBJ2-1, is DGGITQSPKYLFRKEGQNVTLSCEQNLNHDAMYWYRQDPGQGLRLIYYSQIVNDFQKGDIAEGYSVSREKKESFPLTVTSAQKNPTAFYLCASSIMGGGEQFFGPGTRLTVL.

This clone was seen a handful of times. A junction end diverges from the germline sequence, so it may reflect a read error. The chain combines TRBV11-2 with TRBJ1-3; D is uncertain. The CDR3 has 13 residues. In germline, CDR1 is SGHAT, CDR2 FQNNGV. CDR3 in amino acids: CASSLGSGNTIYF. DNA for the CDR3: TGTGCCAGCAGCTTAGGCTCTGGCAACACCATATATTTT.

The chain couples TRBV9 to TRBJ2-2; D not certain. The germline gives CDR1 SGDLS, CDR2 YYNGEE. The CDR3 runs to 16 residues. V lost 3 bases and J lost 6, with 18 bases in between. CDR3 residues: CASSARHVRYSGELFF. The CDR3 nucleotides read TGTGCCAGCAGCGCCAGACACGTTCGGTACTCCGGGGAGCTGTTTTTT.

V is TRBV25-1 and J is TRBJ2-1; 12 bases fit TRBD2. Per the germline V gene, CDR1 is MGHDK and CDR2 is SYGVNS. V dropped 4 bases and J dropped 8; count of bases not matched to a gene: 12. This CDR3 has 17 residues. The CDR3 DNA sequence: TGTGCCAGCAGTGCCCTCTCTTCTAGCGGGGGGGCCTATGAGCAGTTCTTC. Protein sequence: CASSALSSSGGAYEQFF.

The chain recombines TRBV13 with TRBJ2-5; 13 nucleotides align to TRBD2. This CDR3 region has 18 residues. Trimming at V came to 1 base and at J to 1 base, leaving 6 bases not matched to a gene. Germline V gene data show CDR1 as PRHDT and CDR2 as FYEKMQ (reference sequence). The CDR3 is CASSLVGLAGDLQETQYF. CDR3 DNA: TGTGCCAGCAGCTTAGTCGGACTAGCGGGGGATCTCCAAGAGACCCAGTACTTC.

Here the CDR3 DNA reads TGTGCCAGCAGCGTAGTTGACAGTGATGGCTACACCTTC. Translated: CASSVVDSDGYTF. This chain connects TRBV9 to TRBJ1-2, with a possible D match to TRBD1 (5 bases). Germline CDR1 is SGDLS and CDR2 is YYNGEE. The CDR3 runs 13 residues. Trimming left V 0 bases short and J 6 bases short, with 9 bases between.

The chain links TRBV11-2 to TRBJ2-1; 12 positions match TRBD2. The CDR3 is 15 amino acids. Germline values: CDR1 SGHAT, CDR2 FQNNGV. The V and J ends lost 5 bases and 8 bases, in that order; junction bases with no gene match: 7. CDR3 DNA sequence: TGTGCCAGCAGCCCTCTAGCGGGGGGGCTCTATGAGCAGTTCTTC. Translating it yields CASSPLAGGLYEQFF.

The rearrangement uses TRBV4-3 and TRBJ2-7, with 7 bases matching TRBD1. This CDR3 spans 14 amino acids. The V gene's germline CDR1 is LGHNA and CDR2 YSLEER. After removal of 0 bases from V and 6 bases from J, the junction contained 5 bases not matched to a gene. The CDR3 sequence: CASSQDGRGSEQYF. Written as DNA, the CDR3 is TGCGCCAGCAGCCAAGACGGCAGGGGGAGCGAGCAGTACTTC.